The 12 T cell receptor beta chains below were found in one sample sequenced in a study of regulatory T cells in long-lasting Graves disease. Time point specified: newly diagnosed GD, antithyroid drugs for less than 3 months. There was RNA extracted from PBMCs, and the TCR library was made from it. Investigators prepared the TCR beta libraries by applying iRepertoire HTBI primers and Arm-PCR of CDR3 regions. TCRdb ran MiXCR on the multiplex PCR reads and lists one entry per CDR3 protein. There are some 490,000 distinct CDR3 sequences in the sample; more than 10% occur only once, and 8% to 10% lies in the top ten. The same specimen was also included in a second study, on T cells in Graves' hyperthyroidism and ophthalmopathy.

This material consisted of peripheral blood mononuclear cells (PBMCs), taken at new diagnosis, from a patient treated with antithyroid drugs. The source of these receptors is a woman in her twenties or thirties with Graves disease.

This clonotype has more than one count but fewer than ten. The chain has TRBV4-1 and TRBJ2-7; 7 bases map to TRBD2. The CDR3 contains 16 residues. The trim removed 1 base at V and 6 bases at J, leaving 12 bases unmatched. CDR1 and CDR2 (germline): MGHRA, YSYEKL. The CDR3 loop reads CASSQGRGAGAAEQYF. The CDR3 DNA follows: TGCGCCAGCAGCCAAGGTCGGGGCGCGGGAGCTGCCGAGCAGTACTTC.

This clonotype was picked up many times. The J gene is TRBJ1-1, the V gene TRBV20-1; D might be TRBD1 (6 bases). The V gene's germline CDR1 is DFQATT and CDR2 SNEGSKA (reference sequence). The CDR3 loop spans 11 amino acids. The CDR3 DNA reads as TGCAGGATACAGGGGAACACTGAAGCTTTCTTT. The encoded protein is CRIQGNTEAFF.

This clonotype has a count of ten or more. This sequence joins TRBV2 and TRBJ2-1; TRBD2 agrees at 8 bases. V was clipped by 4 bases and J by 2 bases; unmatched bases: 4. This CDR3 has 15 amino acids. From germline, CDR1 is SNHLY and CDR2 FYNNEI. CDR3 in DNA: TGTGCCAGCAGTGGTCGGGGGGGCGCCTACAATGAGCAGTTCTTC. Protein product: CASSGRGGAYNEQFF. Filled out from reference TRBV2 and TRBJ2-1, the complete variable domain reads EPEVTQTPSHQVTQMGQEVILRCVPISNHLYFYWYRQILGQKVEFLVSFYNNEISEKSEIFDDQFSVERPDGSNFTLKIRSTKLEDSAMYFCASSGRGGAYNEQFFGPGTRLTVL.

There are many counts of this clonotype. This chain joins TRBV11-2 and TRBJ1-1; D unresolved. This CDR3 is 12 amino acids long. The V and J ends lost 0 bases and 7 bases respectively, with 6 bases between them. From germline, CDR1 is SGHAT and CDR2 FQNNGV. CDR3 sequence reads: CASSLETYEAFF. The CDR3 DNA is TGTGCCAGCAGCTTAGAAACCTATGAAGCTTTCTTT.

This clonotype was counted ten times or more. The CDR3 loop is CASSVGSSTNTGELFF. The CDR3 DNA reads as TGTGCCAGCAGCGTAGGGTCTAGCACAAACACCGGGGAGCTGTTTTTT. The chain is built from TRBV9 and TRBJ2-2; perhaps TRBD2 as D (5 bases). Trimming left V 0 bases short and J 2 bases short, with 11 bases between. The CDR3 is 16 amino acids. Germline-derived CDR1 and CDR2 are SGDLS and YYNGEE.

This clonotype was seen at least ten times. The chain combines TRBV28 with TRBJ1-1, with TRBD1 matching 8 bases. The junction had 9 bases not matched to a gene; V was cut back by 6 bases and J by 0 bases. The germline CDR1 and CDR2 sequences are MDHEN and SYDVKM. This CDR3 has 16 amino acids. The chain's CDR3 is CASSPIDRGLNTEAFF. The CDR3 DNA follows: TGTGCCAGCAGCCCGATTGACAGGGGACTGAACACTGAAGCTTTCTTT.

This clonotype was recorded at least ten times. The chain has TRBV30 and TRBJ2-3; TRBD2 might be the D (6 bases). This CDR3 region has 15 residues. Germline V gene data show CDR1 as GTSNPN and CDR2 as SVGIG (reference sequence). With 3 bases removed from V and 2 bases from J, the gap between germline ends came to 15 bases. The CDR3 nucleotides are TGTGCCTGGAGAACCGGGACTGCGGACACAGATACGCAGTATTTT. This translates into CAWRTGTADTDTQYF.

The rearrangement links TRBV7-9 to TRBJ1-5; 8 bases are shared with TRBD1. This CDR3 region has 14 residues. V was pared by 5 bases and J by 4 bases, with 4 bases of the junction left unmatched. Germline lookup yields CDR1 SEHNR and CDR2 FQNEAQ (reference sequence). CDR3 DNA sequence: TGTGCCAGCAGCAAGGACAGGGCTAATCAGCCCCAGCATTTT. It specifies CASSKDRANQPQHF.

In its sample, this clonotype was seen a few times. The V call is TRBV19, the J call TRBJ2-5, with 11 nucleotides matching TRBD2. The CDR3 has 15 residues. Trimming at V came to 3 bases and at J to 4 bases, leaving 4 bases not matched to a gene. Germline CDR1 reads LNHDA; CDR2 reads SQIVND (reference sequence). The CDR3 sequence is CASSISLAGGETQYF. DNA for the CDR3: TGTGCCAGTAGTATTTCGCTAGCGGGAGGAGAGACCCAGTACTTC.

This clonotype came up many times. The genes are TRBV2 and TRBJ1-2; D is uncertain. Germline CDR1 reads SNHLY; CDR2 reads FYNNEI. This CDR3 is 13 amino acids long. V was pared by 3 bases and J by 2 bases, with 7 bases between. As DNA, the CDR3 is TGTGCCAGCAGTGAGTTATCGAACTATGGCTACACCTTC. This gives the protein CASSELSNYGYTF.

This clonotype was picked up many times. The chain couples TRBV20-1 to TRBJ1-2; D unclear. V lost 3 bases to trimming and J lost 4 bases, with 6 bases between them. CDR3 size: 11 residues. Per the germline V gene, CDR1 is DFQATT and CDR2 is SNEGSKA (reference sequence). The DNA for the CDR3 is TGCAGTGCTAGTCACGGCTATGGCTACACCTTC. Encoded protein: CSASHGYGYTF.

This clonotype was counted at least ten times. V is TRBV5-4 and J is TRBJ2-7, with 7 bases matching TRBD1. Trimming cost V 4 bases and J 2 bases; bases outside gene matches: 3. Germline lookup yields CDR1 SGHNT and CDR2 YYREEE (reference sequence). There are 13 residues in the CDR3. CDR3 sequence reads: CASSPQGAYEQYF. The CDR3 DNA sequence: TGTGCCAGCAGCCCGCAGGGGGCCTACGAGCAGTACTTC.